This T cell receptor (beta chain) was profiled in a study of regulatory T cells in long-lasting Graves disease. About this clonotype itself: What it binds is not known.

The time point denotes: persistent/refractory GD, antithyroid drugs over 5 years with positive TRAb. From RNA extracted from PBMCs, the TCR library was made. General study points: TRBV28, TRBJ1-2 and TRBJ2-5 were favored in persistent disease.

To make TCR beta libraries, researchers used iRepertoire HTBI primers and Arm-PCR of CDR3 regions. Using its own MiXCR run on the multiplex PCR reads, TCRdb lists one record per CDR3 protein. This table has fewer than 450,000 distinct CDR3 sequences, around 24% appearing once. V lost 10 bases and J lost 1; bases outside the gene matches: 10. CDR3 size: 17 residues. Germline CDR1 SNHLY, CDR2 FYNNEI. The TCR comes from a female donor with Graves disease. V usage is TRBV2 and J usage is TRBJ2-2; 12 nucleotides line up with TRBD2. Material: peripheral blood mononuclear cells (PBMCs), obtained when the disease was refractory, from a patient treated with antithyroid drugs. CDR3 sequence (DNA): TGTGCCACGATCGCTAGCGGGGGGGCTAGGAACACCGGGGAGCTGTTTTTT. Protein sequence: CATIASGGARNTGELFF.